This TCR beta chain was sequenced during a study of T cell responses to AZD1222 COVID-19 vaccine. Study in general: Pooling of second doses given at about 4 or about 12 weeks was done.

This clone appeared a single time. Antigen: not known. Study conclusions and caveats: There were mostly white British donors and more females than males, and clonal diversity was possibly underestimated. In the spike-specific TCR repertoire, nearly half reportedly target unmutated variant regions.

V was pared by 4 bases and J by 0 bases, with 4 bases between. Germline CDR1 and CDR2: GTSNPN and SVGIG (reference sequence). This CDR3 has 12 residues. The protocol was immunoSEQ multiplex PCR, while the TCRdb copy is restricted to in-frame clones and leaves out a portion. The sample has 110,000 to 150,000 clones, nearly 95% seen once. This clonotype was sampled from an adult in good health. The material was peripheral blood, obtained on day 0 of AZD1222 vaccination. The rearrangement joins TRBV30 to TRBJ1-3; D gene uncertain. CDR3 nucleotides: TGTGCCTGGATCCCCTCTGGAAACACCATATATTTT. Amino acids: CAWIPSGNTIYF.